Listed below are T cell receptor beta chains from one sample, sequenced in a study of cytomegalovirus exposure and HLA in healthy donors. Repertoires were generated with immunoSEQ multiplex PCR, while TCRdb's copy carries only in-frame clones and drops some. The sample shows roughly 110,000 clones, under 80% of them seen only once. The sequencing sample was made of PBMCs. These receptors all stem from a woman aged 45-60 years in good health and CMV-seropositive. Each CDR3 is given with its conserved first and last residue. A D gene is named only where the DNA matches it firmly. Clone size, where shown, is once, few, many, or a class for clones that have expanded.

>TRBD1|TRBJ2-1|TRBV29-1|.
TGCAGCGTTGGCCGTGGACAGGGTTCGTACAATGAGCAGTTCTTC
CSVGRGQGSYNEQFF
>.|TRBJ2-7|TRBV4-2|.
TGTGCCAGCAGCCAAAGCGAAACAGGGTGGGAGCAGTACTTC
CASSQSETGWEQYF
>.|TRBJ1-5|TRBV27|.
TGTGCCAGCAGTTTCACTAACAATCAGCCCCAGCATTTT
CASSFTNNQPQHF
>TRBD1|TRBJ2-3|TRBV19|.
TGTGCCAGTAGTCTACGTCCAGGGGGCGGAGATACGCAGTATTTT
CASSLRPGGGDTQYF
>.|TRBJ1-6|TRBV6-6|few
TGTGCCAGCACCCCCACGGCAGGGAACAATTCACCCCTCCACTTT
CASTPTAGNNSPLHF
>.|TRBJ2-7|TRBV4-2|.
TGTGCCAGCAGCCAGGCCGGGGAGTCCTACGAGCAGTACTTC
CASSQAGESYEQYF
>.|TRBJ1-4|TRBV7-9|few
TGTGCCAGCAGCTTAGCCTCTAATGAAAAACTGTTTTTT
CASSLASNEKLFF
>TRBD2|TRBJ2-2|TRBV27|.
TGTGCCAGCAGTTTTAGGCCTAGCGGGGGGAACACCGGGGAGCTGTTTTTT
CASSFRPSGGNTGELFF
>.|TRBJ2-3|TRBV15|few
TGTGCCACCAGCTCCCTGGGAGCGAGACGGTGGACTAGCACAGATACGCAGTATTTT
CATSSLGARRWTSTDTQYF
>.|TRBJ1-1|TRBV28|few
TGTGCCAGCAGTTTCCCCAACAGGATCAGAAGGGACACTGAAGCTTTCTTT
CASSFPNRIRRDTEAFF
>.|TRBJ1-1|TRBV7-2|.
TGTGCCAGCAGCCTCAAGAGAGGGAACACTGAAGCTTTCTTT
CASSLKRGNTEAFF
>.|TRBJ1-4|TRBV28|.
TGTGCCAGCAGTTTAAGTGGGGCCACCGTCTATGGACTGTTTTTT
CASSLSGATVYGLFF
>.|TRBJ1-3|TRBV28|.
TGTGCCAGCACCAACGTTGGGGCCAGAAACACCATATATTTT
CASTNVGARNTIYF
>TRBD2|TRBJ2-1|TRBV6-6|.
TGTGCCAGCAGGACTAGCGGGGGGGCCTACAATGAGCAGTTCTTC
CASRTSGGAYNEQFF
>TRBD2|TRBJ2-3|TRBV5-1|.
TGCGCCAGCAGCCAAGTAGCGGGGGGGCCCTCCACAGATACGCAGTATTTT
CASSQVAGGPSTDTQYF
>.|TRBJ1-2|TRBV6-5|.
TGTGCCAGCAGTAGAGAGTCCCAGGGAAGTCATGGCTACACCTTC
CASSRESQGSHGYTF
>.|TRBJ2-5|TRBV7-3|.
TGTGCCAGCAGCTCTTCCCGGGGGGAGACCCAGTACTTC
CASSSSRGETQYF
>.|TRBJ2-7|TRBV28|.
TGTGCCAGCAGTTTAGACGTTTCGCAGGACGAGCAGTACTTC
CASSLDVSQDEQYF
>.|TRBJ1-2|TRBV28|few
TGTGCCAGCAGTTCTTTCGTCGGGGCGGGAGGCTACACCTTC
CASSSFVGAGGYTF
>.|TRBJ1-2|TRBV5-6|few
TGTGCCAGCAGCCGGACAGTTAACTATGGCTACACCTTC
CASSRTVNYGYTF
>.|TRBJ2-1|TRBV6-1|.
TGTGCCAGCAGTTGGGACAACCCCTACAATGAGCAGTTCTTC
CASSWDNPYNEQFF
>.|TRBJ1-1|TRBV5-4|.
TGTGCCAGCAGCTTGGAGGCGGCACTTAACACTGAAGCTTTCTTT
CASSLEAALNTEAFF
>.|TRBJ1-1|TRBV19|.
TGTGCCAGTAGCCCAGTCCAGGGGAGCACTGAAGCTTTCTTT
CASSPVQGSTEAFF
>TRBD1|TRBJ1-1|TRBV30|.
TGTGCCTGGAATTGGGACAGTCGAGCTTTCTTT
CAWNWDSRAFF
>.|TRBJ1-1|TRBV11-2|.
TGTGCCAGCAGTCCTCCCCAGACAGTCCTTGGTACTGAAGCTTTCTTT
CASSPPQTVLGTEAFF
>.|TRBJ1-1|TRBV28|.
TGTGCCAGCAGTTTACCAGGGTTTGTAGCTTTCTTT
CASSLPGFVAFF
>TRBD1|TRBJ1-6|TRBV6-1|few
TGTGCCAGCAGTGAAACGATCGGGGACAGGGGCCGATCACCCCTCCACTTT
CASSETIGDRGRSPLHF
>TRBD1|TRBJ1-1|TRBV9|few
TGTGCCAGCAGCGTAGAGGCGGGGACAGGGAAGGCTTTCTTT
CASSVEAGTGKAFF
>.|TRBJ1-1|TRBV5-4|.
TGTGCCAGCAGCTTGGGCTCAGGGCTTGACACTGAAGCTTTCTTT
CASSLGSGLDTEAFF
>TRBD1|TRBJ1-6|TRBV19|.
TGTGCCAGTAGTATCGGGACAGGGATGACACCCCTCCACTTT
CASSIGTGMTPLHF
>TRBD1|TRBJ1-5|TRBV6-1|.
TGTGCCAGCAGTGGGGACAGTGCGGGCAATCAGCCCCAGCATTTT
CASSGDSAGNQPQHF
>TRBD2|TRBJ2-1|TRBV5-1|few
TGCGCCAGCAGCCCCGGGACTAGCGAGTACAATGAGCAGTTCTTC
CASSPGTSEYNEQFF
>TRBD2|TRBJ2-1|TRBV6-1|few
TGTGCCAGCAGTGAGTTGGGGAGGGCATACAATGAGCAGTTCTTC
CASSELGRAYNEQFF
>TRBD1|TRBJ1-1|TRBV7-9|.
TGTGCCAGCAGCTTAAGCCAGGGGGGTACTGAAGCTTTCTTT
CASSLSQGGTEAFF